This T cell receptor beta chain is drawn from a study of T cells after yellow fever vaccination. J was trimmed by 0 bases and V by 0 bases; bases with no gene match: 4. Germline V gene lookup returns CDR1 DFQATT and CDR2 SNEGSKA (reference sequence). There are 15 residues in the CDR3. Remarks on this clonotype: As yet, its antigen is unknown.

They built TCR cDNA with 5'RACE template switching, a step that put in a universal primer site and UMIs. TCRdb re-analysed the 5' RACE reads in MiXCR, keeping a single row per CDR3 protein. Seen here are about 320,000 distinct CDR3 sequences, around 6.8% observed once, and the top ten hold over 15%. Findings and caveats of the study: Weaker overall, the secondary response nonetheless peaked faster (day 5 versus 15).

The chain combines TRBV20-1 with TRBJ2-7; TRBD1 agrees at 8 bases. The sequences come from PBMCs, collected around 45 days after the first yellow fever vaccination. This TCR derives from a young man who received the YFV17D yellow fever vaccine. The CDR3: CSARDWTGSSYEQYF. In nucleotides, the CDR3 is TGCAGTGCTAGAGACTGGACAGGGAGCTCCTACGAGCAGTACTTC.